Below are 21 T cell receptor beta chains sequenced from a single sample in a study of cytomegalovirus exposure and HLA in healthy donors. PCR employed 60 Vbeta and 13 Jbeta primers. Sequenced by immunoSEQ multiplex PCR; TCRdb stores in-frame clones only, minus some. The sample holds 100,000 or so clones, around 84% seen once. Sequenced: PBMCs. These receptors were collected from a woman younger than 30 in good health and CMV-seronegative.

The CDR3: CSVDRGEKLFF. DNA for the CDR3: TGCAGCGTAGACAGAGGCGAAAAACTGTTTTTT. The chain combines TRBV29-1 with TRBJ1-4; TRBD1 might be the D (5 bases). CDR1 is SQVTM and CDR2 is ANQGSEA in the germline V gene. The CDR3 has 11 residues. Trimming left V 6 bases short and J 8 bases short, with 10 bases between.

The chain has TRBV19 and TRBJ1-5; D ambiguous. CDR1 and CDR2 from the germline V gene are LNHDA and SQIVND (reference sequence). Deletions cut 3 bases from V and 4 bases from J, with 13 bases between. The CDR3 contains 15 residues. This CDR3 is CASSIGDFRNQPQHF. The CDR3 DNA reads as TGTGCCAGTAGTATCGGAGATTTCAGAAATCAGCCCCAGCATTTT. The entire variable domain, with the rest obtained from reference TRBV19 and TRBJ1-5, is as follows: DGGITQSPKYLFRKEGQNVTLSCEQNLNHDAMYWYRQDPGQGLRLIYYSQIVNDFQKGDIAEGYSVSREKKESFPLTVTSAQKNPTAFYLCASSIGDFRNQPQHFGDGTRLSIL.

This chain connects TRBV7-9 to TRBJ1-2; the D gene is possibly TRBD1 (6 bases). V dropped 6 bases and J dropped 6 bases, with 26 bases sitting between them. CDR1 and CDR2 (germline): SEHNR, FQNEAQ (reference sequence). The CDR3 contains 17 residues. CDR3: CASREFGTPREGDGYTF. The CDR3 DNA follows: TGTGCCAGCAGAGAATTCGGGACGCCTCGGGAGGGGGATGGCTACACCTTC.

This chain uses TRBV28 with TRBJ2-1; 7 nucleotides agree with TRBD2. Germline lookup yields CDR1 MDHEN and CDR2 SYDVKM. The V segment lost 8 bases and the J segment 8 bases; nucleotides outside the gene matches: 15. The CDR3 loop spans 15 amino acids. In DNA form, the CDR3 reads TGTGCCAGCGGGGTAGCCGGGGGGTCGGCCGATGAGCAGTTCTTC. This sequence encodes CASGVAGGSADEQFF.

This chain uses TRBV30 with TRBJ2-7; 8 bases align to TRBD1. The CDR3 is 13 amino acids. CDR1 and CDR2 (germline): GTSNPN, SVGIG (reference sequence). V lost 2 bases to trimming and J lost 3 bases; unmatched junction nucleotides: 3. CDR3 DNA sequence: TGTGCCTGGAGTTTGGGACAGGACTACGAGCAGTACTTC. This gives the protein CAWSLGQDYEQYF.

V is TRBV6-4 and J is TRBJ2-7, with 11 nucleotides matching TRBD1. CDR3 length: 15 residues. CDR1 is MRHNA, CDR2 SNTAGT, per germline. V dropped 3 bases and J dropped 0; count of bases not matched to a gene: 1. The CDR3 DNA reads TGTGCCAGCAGTGAGGGGACAGGGGGCTCCTACGAGCAGTACTTC. Translating gives CASSEGTGGSYEQYF.

The chain has TRBV14 and TRBJ1-3; D ambiguous. CDR1 is SGHDN and CDR2 is FVKESK in the germline V gene. The CDR3 extends over 14 amino acids. The V gene lost 1 base and the J gene lost 7 bases, with 11 bases spanning the gap. The CDR3 DNA reads TGTGCCAGCAGCCAAGTTCGTACAGCCAACACCATATATTTT. Its protein product is CASSQVRTANTIYF.

The chain links TRBV28 to TRBJ1-1; D not resolved. The CDR3 loop spans 17 amino acids. The germline V gene encodes CDR1 MDHEN and CDR2 SYDVKM. Trimming cost V 6 bases and J 4 bases, with 24 bases left between them. The CDR3 nucleotides are TGTGCCAGCAGGGGCCCGACCGCTGGGCGTGGATTCACTGAAGCTTTCTTT. Translating it yields CASRGPTAGRGFTEAFF.

The V and J genes are TRBV7-9 and TRBJ1-1; D remains unclear. Trimming shortened V by 8 bases and J by 1 base, and 11 bases separated the two germline ends. CDR1 SEHNR and CDR2 FQNEAQ come from the germline V gene (reference sequence). There are 13 residues in the CDR3. The CDR3 region is CASSRRENTEAFF. CDR3 nucleotide sequence: TGTGCCAGCTCCCGACGGGAGAACACTGAAGCTTTCTTT.

The gene calls are TRBV7-9 and TRBJ1-1; D uncertain. The CDR3 loop spans 13 amino acids. Germline loops: CDR1 SEHNR, CDR2 FQNEAQ (reference sequence). The ends were cut back, 5 bases at V and 0 bases at J, with 7 bases in the middle. CDR3 amino acids: CASSPQVNTEAFF. CDR3 bases: TGTGCCAGCAGCCCCCAGGTGAACACTGAAGCTTTCTTT. Combining the CDR3 with reference TRBV7-9 and TRBJ1-1 gives the whole variable domain DTGVSQNPRHKITKRGQNVTFRCDPISEHNRLYWYRQTLGQGPEFLTYFQNEAQLEKSRLLSDRFSAERPKGSFSTLEIQRTEQGDSAMYLCASSPQVNTEAFFGQGTRLTVV.

The rearrangement uses TRBV28 and TRBJ2-3; 8 bases fit TRBD2. The V segment lost 6 bases and the J segment 3 bases; nucleotides outside the gene matches: 8. This CDR3 region has 15 residues. Germline CDR1 is MDHEN and CDR2 is SYDVKM. The CDR3, as DNA: TGTGCCAGCAGCCTCCCGGGACTAGGAACAGATACGCAGTATTTT. It yields the protein CASSLPGLGTDTQYF.

This clone was seen more than once but under ten times. V usage is TRBV25-1 and J usage is TRBJ2-1; D perhaps matches TRBD2 (6 bases). Trimming removed 6 bases from V and 10 bases from J, with 16 bases in between. The CDR3 length is 13 residues. Germline loops: CDR1 MGHDK, CDR2 SYGVNS. CDR3 nucleotide sequence: TGTGCCAGCAGGCGGGAAGGAGTACGGGAGCAGTTCTTC. Its protein product is CASRREGVREQFF.

The chain joins TRBV4-3 to TRBJ1-2, with a possible D match to TRBD1 (5 bases). Per the germline V gene, CDR1 is LGHNA and CDR2 is YSLEER. This CDR3 is built from 14 residues. The ends were cut back, 0 bases at V and 6 bases at J, with 11 bases in the middle. CDR3 protein: CASSQDHRNDGYTF. CDR3 sequence (DNA): TGCGCCAGCAGCCAAGACCACAGGAACGATGGCTACACCTTC.

The chain joins TRBV19 to TRBJ2-7, with D possibly being TRBD2 (6 bases). The germline CDR1 and CDR2 sequences are LNHDA and SQIVND (reference sequence). Deletions cut 3 bases from V and 2 bases from J, with 14 bases between. The length of the CDR3 is 15 residues. For the CDR3, the DNA is TGTGCCAGTAGTATCGGAGGGGTTGGTGCCTACGAGCAGTACTTC. This codes for CASSIGGVGAYEQYF.

This clone has only a few counts. The rearrangement uses TRBV19 and TRBJ1-1; weak D call: TRBD1 (5 bases). Germline CDR1 and CDR2: LNHDA and SQIVND (reference sequence). The CDR3 is made up of 14 amino acids. V dropped 5 bases and J dropped 1 base, with 11 bases sitting between them. This CDR3 reads CASSVRDWNTEAFF. Written as DNA, the CDR3 is TGTGCCAGTAGTGTCCGGGACTGGAACACTGAAGCTTTCTTT.

The gene calls are TRBV5-1 and TRBJ2-7; 7 bases align to TRBD1. CDR1 is SGHRS, CDR2 YFSETQ, per germline. V was clipped by 4 bases and J by 7 bases; unmatched bases: 14. CDR3 size: 15 residues. The CDR3 DNA is TGCGCCAGCAGCCCCTCCGGGACAGACCTCTGGGAGCAGTACTTC. The encoded protein is CASSPSGTDLWEQYF. The full variable domain, completed using reference TRBV5-1 and TRBJ2-7, is KAGVTQTPRYLIKTRGQQVTLSCSPISGHRSVSWYQQTPGQGLQFLFEYFSETQRNKGNFPGRFSGRQFSNSRSEMNVSTLELGDSALYLCASSPSGTDLWEQYFGPGTRLTVT.

The chain is built from TRBV6-4 and TRBJ2-3; TRBD2 is a possible D gene (6 bases). Germline V gene data show CDR1 as MRHNA and CDR2 as SNTAGT. V shed 4 bases and J shed 4 bases, with 15 bases lying between them. The CDR3 covers 15 residues. The CDR3 DNA follows: TGTGCCAGCAGTGTCGGCGGAGGGCCGTCAGATACGCAGTATTTT. This translates into CASSVGGGPSDTQYF.

This clone was observed once. The chain uses TRBV6-1 and TRBJ2-3, with 9 positions matching TRBD2. The junction had 1 base not matched to a gene; V was cut back by 4 bases and J by 2 bases. This CDR3 region has 14 residues. Germline V lookup: CDR1 MNHNS, CDR2 SASEGT. DNA for the CDR3: TGTGCCAGCAGTGGGACTAGCGACACAGATACGCAGTATTTT. Translation gives CASSGTSDTDTQYF.

This sequence joins TRBV4-3 and TRBJ2-6, with 9 bases that match TRBD1. The germline gives CDR1 LGHNA, CDR2 YSLEER. CDR3 length: 16 amino acids. V was pared by 2 bases and J by 4 bases, with 3 bases of the junction left unmatched. The CDR3 coding sequence is TGCGCCAGCAGCCAACGGACAGGGGACGGGGCCAACGTCCTGACTTTC. The encoded protein is CASSQRTGDGANVLTF.

The rearrangement links TRBV2 to TRBJ1-5; TRBD1 agrees at 9 bases. The CDR3 contains 14 residues. V lost 6 bases, J lost 6 bases, and 6 bases stayed unmatched. Germline V gene sequence: CDR1 SNHLY, CDR2 FYNNEI. CDR3 residues: CASSLDRGFQPQHF. The DNA for the CDR3 is TGTGCCAGCAGCTTAGACAGGGGGTTTCAGCCCCAGCATTTT.

The V and J genes are TRBV5-4 and TRBJ1-2; D unclear. Trimming pared 0 bases from V and 5 bases from J, leaving 11 bases between. The CDR3 runs to 14 residues. Germline V gene lookup returns CDR1 SGHNT and CDR2 YYREEE (reference sequence). In nucleotides, the CDR3 is TGTGCCAGCAGCTTGGACCCGGGAAATTATGGCTACACCTTC. It translates to CASSLDPGNYGYTF.